This TCR beta chain was sequenced during a study of CD8 T cells in Susac syndrome. Reverse transcription used roughly 0.5 to 1 ug RNA and random hexamers. The method of amplification for TCR beta CDR3 was immunoSEQ multiplex PCR, covering 54 Vbeta and 13 Jbeta. A single record per CDR3 protein comes from TCRdb applying MiXCR to the immunoSEQ multiplex PCR reads. The data contain under 85,000 distinct CDR3 sequences, approximately 94% of them singletons. From germline, CDR1 is PRHDT and CDR2 FYEKMQ (reference sequence). The CDR3 consists of 15 residues. V was shortened by 5 bases and J by 5 bases, with 19 bases between the two germline ends. Sequencing of TCR beta was undertaken in CD8+ and CD4+ T cells derived from blood. Negative isolation was used for CD8+ and CD4+ T cells, and FACS enrichment was applied to TEMRA cells.

V and J are TRBV13 and TRBJ2-7; possible D gene TRBD2, 6 bases. The receptor was isolated from a human donor with multiple sclerosis. What was sequenced was CD8+ T cells from PBMCs. CDR3 amino acids: CASSGLAAGGDEQYF. CDR3 nucleotide sequence: TGTGCCAGCAGCGGATTAGCGGCGGGTGGCGACGAGCAGTACTTC.